This T cell receptor (beta chain) is drawn from a study of blood T cell repertoires in COVID-19. About the research overall: The study drew acute and convalescent COVID-19 samples from the United States, Italy and Spain. Sample material is recorded as cDNA or gDNA derived from T cells, B-cell-depleted T cells, or PBMCs.

In the original processing: From reference gene primer amplification, estimates of nucleated cell counts were derived. Only in-frame clones appear in the TCRdb table, and some are missing; sequencing was by immunoSEQ multiplex PCR. V, J and clone size are those of that table, while D and trimming were read from the DNA. This table has 150,000 to 200,000 clones, around 83% appearing once. The sequence was collected from a human donor in a cohort sampled during active COVID-19. The sequenced sample was peripheral blood.

The CDR3: CASSPGLAGESEQYF. In DNA, the CDR3 is TGTGCCAGCAGCCCCGGACTAGCGGGAGAATCCGAGCAGTACTTC. The chain carries TRBV11-1 and TRBJ2-7, with TRBD2 matching over 13 bases. This CDR3 has 15 residues. CDR1 is SGHAT and CDR2 is FQDESV in the germline V gene (reference sequence). V gave up 5 bases and J gave up 6 bases; unmatched junction bases: 7.